This TCR beta chain was sequenced during a study of cytomegalovirus exposure and HLA in healthy donors. There are 13 residues in the CDR3. Germline loops: CDR1 SGHKS, CDR2 YYEKEE (reference sequence). Trimming took off 7 bases at V and 2 bases at J, with 11 bases between the two ends. Vbeta (60) and Jbeta (13) primers were used in the PCR. Using immunoSEQ multiplex PCR, the repertoire was profiled, and TCRdb retains in-frame clones only, with some absent. The sample consists of fewer than 250,000 clones, around 79% of them appearing once. The V call is TRBV5-5, the J call TRBJ2-3; D unresolved. This TCR came from a male donor in good health and CMV-seronegative. Sequencing used PBMCs. CDR3 nucleotide sequence: TGTGCCAGCCGCTCATCAGACACAGATACGCAGTATTTT. The encoded protein is CASRSSDTDTQYF.